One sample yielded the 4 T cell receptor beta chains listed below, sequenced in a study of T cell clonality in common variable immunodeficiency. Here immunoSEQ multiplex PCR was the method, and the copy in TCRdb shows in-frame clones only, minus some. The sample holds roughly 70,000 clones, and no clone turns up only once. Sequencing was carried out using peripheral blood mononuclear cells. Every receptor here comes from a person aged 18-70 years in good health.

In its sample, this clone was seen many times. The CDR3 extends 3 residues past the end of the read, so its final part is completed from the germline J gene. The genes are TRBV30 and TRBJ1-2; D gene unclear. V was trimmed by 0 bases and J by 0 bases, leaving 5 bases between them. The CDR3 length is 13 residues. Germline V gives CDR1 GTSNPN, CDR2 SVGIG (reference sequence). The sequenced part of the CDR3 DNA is TGTGCCTGGAGTGTAATATCTAACTATGGC. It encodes CAWSVISNYG. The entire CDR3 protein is CAWSVISNYGYTF.

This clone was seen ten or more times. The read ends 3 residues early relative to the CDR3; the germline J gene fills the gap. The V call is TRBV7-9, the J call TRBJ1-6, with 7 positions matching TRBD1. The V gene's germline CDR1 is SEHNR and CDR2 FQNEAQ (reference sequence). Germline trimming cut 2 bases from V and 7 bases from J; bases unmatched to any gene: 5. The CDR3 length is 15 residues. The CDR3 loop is CASSLPDRENSPLHF. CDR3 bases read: TGTGCCAGCAGCTTACCAGACAGGGAGAATTCACCC.

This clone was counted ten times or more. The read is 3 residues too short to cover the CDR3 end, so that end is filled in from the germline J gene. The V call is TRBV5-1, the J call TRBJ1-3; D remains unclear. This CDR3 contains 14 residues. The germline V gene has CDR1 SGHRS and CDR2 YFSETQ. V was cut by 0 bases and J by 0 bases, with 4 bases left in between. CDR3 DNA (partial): TGCGCCAGCAGCTTGGGTCTCTCTGGAAACACC. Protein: CASSLGLSGNT. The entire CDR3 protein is CASSLGLSGNTIYF.

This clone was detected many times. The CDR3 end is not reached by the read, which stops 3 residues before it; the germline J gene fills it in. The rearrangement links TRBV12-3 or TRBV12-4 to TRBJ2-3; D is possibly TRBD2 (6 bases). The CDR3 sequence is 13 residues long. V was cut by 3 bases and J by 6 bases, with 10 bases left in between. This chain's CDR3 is CASSFGGFDTQYF. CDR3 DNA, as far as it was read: TGTGCCAGCAGTTTCGGGGGATTCGATACG.